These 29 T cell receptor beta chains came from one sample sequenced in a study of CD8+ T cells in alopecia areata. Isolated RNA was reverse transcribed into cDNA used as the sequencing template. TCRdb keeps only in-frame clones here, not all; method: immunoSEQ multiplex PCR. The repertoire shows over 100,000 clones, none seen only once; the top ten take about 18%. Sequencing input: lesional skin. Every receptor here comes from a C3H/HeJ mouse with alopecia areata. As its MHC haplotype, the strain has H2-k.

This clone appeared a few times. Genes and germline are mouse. The chain's CDR3 is CASGETGTWGDTQYF. The DNA read from the CDR3 is TGTGCCAGCGGTGAGACCGGGACTTGGGGAGAC. The chain recombines TRBV13-2 with TRBJ2-5; TRBD2 is a possible D gene (6 bases). Read sequence stops 4 residues before the CDR3 end, and the germline J gene provides the missing end. The CDR3 has 15 residues. The germline gives CDR1 NNHNN, CDR2 SYGAGS (reference sequence).

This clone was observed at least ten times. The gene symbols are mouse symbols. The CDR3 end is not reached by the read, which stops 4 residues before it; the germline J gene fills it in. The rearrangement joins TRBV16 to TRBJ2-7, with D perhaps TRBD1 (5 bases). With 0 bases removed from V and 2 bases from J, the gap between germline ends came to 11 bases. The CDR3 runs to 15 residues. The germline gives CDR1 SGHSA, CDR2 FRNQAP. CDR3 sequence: CASSLDKGGAYEQYF. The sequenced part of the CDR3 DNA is TGTGCAAGCAGCTTAGATAAGGGAGGGGCCTAT.

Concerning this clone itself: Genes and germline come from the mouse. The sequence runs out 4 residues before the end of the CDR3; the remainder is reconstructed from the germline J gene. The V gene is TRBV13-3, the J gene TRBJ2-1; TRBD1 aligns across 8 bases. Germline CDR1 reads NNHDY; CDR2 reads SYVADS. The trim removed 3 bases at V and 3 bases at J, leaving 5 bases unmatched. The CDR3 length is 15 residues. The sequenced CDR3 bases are TGTGCCAGCAGTGGACAGGGGCCCCTCTATGCT. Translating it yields CASSGQGPLYA. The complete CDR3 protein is CASSGQGPLYAEQFF.

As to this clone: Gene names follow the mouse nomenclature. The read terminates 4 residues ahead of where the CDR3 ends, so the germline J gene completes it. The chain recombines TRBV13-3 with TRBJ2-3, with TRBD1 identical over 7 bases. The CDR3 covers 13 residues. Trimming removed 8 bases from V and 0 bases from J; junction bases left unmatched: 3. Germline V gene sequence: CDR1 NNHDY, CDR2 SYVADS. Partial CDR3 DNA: TGTGCCAGTATGACAGGGAGTGCAGAA. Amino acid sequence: CASMTGSAE. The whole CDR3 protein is CASMTGSAETLYF.

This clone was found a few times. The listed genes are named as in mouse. The CDR3 loop is CASSDPDINSDYTF. CDR3 DNA, as far as it was read: TGTGCCAGCAGTGATCCGGACATCAACTCC. The rearrangement uses TRBV13-1 and TRBJ1-2, with D tentatively TRBD1 (5 bases). The CDR3 end falls 4 residues outside the read, so it is completed with the germline J gene. The CDR3 is 14 residues long. V lost 1 base and J lost 2, with 9 bases in between. In germline, CDR1 is NSHNY, CDR2 SYGAGN.

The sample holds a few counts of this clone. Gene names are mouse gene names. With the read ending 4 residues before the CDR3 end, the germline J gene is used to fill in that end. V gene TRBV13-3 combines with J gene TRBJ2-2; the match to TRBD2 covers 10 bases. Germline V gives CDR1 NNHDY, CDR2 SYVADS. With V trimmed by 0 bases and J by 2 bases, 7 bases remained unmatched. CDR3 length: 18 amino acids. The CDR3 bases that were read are TGTGCCAGCAGTGATGCGCCCTGGGGGGGCGCGAACACCGGG. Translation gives CASSDAPWGGANTG. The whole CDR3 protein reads CASSDAPWGGANTGQLYF. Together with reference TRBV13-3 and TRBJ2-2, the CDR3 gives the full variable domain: EAAVTQSPRSKVAVTGGKVTLSCHQTNNHDYMYWYRQDTGHGLRLIHYSYVADSTEKGDIPDGYKASRPSQENFSLILELASLSQTAVYFCASSDAPWGGANTGQLYFGEGSKLTVL.

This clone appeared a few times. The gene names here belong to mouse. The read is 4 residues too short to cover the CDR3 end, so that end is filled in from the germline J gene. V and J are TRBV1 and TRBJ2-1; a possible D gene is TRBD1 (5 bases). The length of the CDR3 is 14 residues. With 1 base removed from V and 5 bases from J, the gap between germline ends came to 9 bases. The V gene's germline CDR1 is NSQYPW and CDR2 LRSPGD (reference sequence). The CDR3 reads CTCSAARVDAEQFF. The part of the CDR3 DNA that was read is TGCACCTGCAGTGCAGCCAGGGTGGATGCT.

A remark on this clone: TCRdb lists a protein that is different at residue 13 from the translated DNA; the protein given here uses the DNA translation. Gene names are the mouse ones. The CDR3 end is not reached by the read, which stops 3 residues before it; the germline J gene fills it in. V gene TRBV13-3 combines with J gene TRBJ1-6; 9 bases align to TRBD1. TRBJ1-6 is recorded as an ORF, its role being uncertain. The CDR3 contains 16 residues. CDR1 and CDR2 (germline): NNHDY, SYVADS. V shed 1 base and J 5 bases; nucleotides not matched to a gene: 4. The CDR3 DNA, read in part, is TGTGCCAGCAGTGATAGGACAGGGGTTGATAATTCGCCC. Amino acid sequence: CASSDRTGVDNSP. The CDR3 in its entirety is CASSDRTGVDNSPLYF.

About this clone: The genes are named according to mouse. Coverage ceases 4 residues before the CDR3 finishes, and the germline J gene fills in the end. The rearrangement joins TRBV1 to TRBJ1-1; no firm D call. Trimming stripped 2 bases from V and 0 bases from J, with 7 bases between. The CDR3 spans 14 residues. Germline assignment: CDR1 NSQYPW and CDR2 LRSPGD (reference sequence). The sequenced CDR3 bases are TGCACCTGCAGTGCAAAGACACCAAACACA. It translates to CTCSAKTPNT. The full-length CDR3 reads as CTCSAKTPNTEVFF.

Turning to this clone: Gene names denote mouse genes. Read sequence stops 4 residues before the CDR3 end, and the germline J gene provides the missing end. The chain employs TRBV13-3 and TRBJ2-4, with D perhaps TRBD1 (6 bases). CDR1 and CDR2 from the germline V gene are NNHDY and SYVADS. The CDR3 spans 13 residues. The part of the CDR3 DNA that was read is TGTGCCAGCAGCCGGGACAAAGAAAAC. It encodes CASSRDKEN. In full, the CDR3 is CASSRDKENTLYF. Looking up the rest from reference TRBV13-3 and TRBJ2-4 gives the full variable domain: EAAVTQSPRSKVAVTGGKVTLSCHQTNNHDYMYWYRQDTGHGLRLIHYSYVADSTEKGDIPDGYKASRPSQENFSLILELASLSQTAVYFCASSRDKENTLYFGAGTRLSVL.

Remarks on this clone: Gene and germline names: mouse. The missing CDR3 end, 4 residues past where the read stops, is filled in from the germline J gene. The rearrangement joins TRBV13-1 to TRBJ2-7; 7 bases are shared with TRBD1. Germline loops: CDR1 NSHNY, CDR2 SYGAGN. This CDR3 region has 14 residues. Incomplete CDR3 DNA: TGTGCCAGCAGTGAGACCGACAGGGCGTAT. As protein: CASSETDRAY. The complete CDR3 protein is CASSETDRAYEQYF.

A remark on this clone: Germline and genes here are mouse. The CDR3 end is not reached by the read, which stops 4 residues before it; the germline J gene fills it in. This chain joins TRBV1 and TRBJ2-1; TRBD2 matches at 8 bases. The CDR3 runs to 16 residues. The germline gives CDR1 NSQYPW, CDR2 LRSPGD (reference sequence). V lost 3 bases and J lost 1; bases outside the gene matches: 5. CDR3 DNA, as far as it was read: TGCACCTGCAGTGCCCTCTCTGGGGGGAACTATGCT. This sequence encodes CTCSALSGGNYA. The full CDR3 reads CTCSALSGGNYAEQFF.

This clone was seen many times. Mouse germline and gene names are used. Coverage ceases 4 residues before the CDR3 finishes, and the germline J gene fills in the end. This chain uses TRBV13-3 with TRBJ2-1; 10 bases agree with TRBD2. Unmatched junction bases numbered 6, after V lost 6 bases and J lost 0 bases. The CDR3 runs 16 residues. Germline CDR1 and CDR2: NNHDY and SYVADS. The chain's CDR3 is CASKGTGDLNYAEQFF. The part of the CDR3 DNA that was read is TGTGCCAGCAAAGGGACTGGGGACCTTAACTATGCT.

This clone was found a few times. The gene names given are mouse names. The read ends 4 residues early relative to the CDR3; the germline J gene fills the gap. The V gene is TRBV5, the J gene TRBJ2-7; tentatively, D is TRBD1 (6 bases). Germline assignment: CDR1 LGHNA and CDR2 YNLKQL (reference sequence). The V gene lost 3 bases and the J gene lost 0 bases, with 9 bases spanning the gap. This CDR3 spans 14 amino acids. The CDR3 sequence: CASSQTGSSYEQYF. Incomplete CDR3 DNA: TGTGCCAGCAGCCAGACAGGTAGCTCCTAT.

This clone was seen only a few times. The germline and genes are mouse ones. The CDR3 here is CAWSLGVGVYEQYF. CDR3 bases read: TGTGCCTGGAGTCTAGGAGTGGGGGTCTAT. The chain employs TRBV31 and TRBJ2-7, with D possibly TRBD2 on 6 matching bases. The read stops 4 residues short of the end of the CDR3; the missing end is completed from the germline J gene. Per germline, CDR1 GKSSPN and CDR2 SITVG. The V and J ends lost 0 bases and 3 bases respectively, with 12 bases between them. CDR3 size: 14 residues.

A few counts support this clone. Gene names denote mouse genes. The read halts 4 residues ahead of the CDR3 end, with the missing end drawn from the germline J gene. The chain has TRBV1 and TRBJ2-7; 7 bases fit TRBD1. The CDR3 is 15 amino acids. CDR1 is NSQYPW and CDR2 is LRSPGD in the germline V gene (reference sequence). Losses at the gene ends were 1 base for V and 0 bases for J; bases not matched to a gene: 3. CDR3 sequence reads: CTCSAAGTDSYEQYF. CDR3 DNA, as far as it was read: TGCACCTGCAGTGCAGCCGGGACAGACTCCTAT.

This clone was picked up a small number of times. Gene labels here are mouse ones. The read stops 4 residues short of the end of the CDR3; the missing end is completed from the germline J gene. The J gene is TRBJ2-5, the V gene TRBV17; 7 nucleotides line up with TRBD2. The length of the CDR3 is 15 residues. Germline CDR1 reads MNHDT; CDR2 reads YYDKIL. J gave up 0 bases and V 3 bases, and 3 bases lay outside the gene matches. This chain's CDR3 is CASSSPGGNQDTQYF. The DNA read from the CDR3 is TGTGCTAGCAGTAGTCCTGGGGGTAACCAAGAC.

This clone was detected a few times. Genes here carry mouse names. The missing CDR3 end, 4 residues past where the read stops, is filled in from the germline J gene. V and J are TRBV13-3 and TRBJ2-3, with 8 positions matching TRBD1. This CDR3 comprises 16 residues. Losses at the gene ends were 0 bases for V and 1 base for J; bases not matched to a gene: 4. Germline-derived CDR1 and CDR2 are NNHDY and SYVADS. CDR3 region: CASSDETGVGAETLYF. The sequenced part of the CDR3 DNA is TGTGCCAGCAGTGATGAGACAGGGGTAGGTGCAGAA.

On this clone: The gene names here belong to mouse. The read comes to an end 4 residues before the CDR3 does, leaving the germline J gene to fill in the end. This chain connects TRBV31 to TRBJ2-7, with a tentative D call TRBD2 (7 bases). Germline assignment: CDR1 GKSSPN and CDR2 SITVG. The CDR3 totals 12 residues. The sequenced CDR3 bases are TGTGCCTGGACTGGGGGCCCTTAT. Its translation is CAWTGGPY. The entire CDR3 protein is CAWTGGPYEQYF.

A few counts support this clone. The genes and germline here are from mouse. The CDR3 here is CASSDDSTEVFF. The sequenced CDR3 bases are TGTGCCAGCAGTGATGACAGCACA. The chain is built from TRBV13-1 and TRBJ1-1; D ambiguous. The CDR3 end lies 4 residues beyond the end of the read and is filled in from the germline J gene. The V end lost 0 bases, the J end lost 4 bases, and 4 bases lay between the germline ends. The CDR3 sequence is 12 residues long. CDR1 and CDR2 (germline): NSHNY, SYGAGN.

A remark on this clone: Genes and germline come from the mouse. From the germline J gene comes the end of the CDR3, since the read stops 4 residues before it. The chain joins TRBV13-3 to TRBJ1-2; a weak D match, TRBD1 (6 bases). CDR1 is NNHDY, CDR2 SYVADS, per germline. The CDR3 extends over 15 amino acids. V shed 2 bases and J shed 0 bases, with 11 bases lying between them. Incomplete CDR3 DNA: TGTGCCAGCAGTGAGGGGGGCCTAGCAAACTCC. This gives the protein CASSEGGLANS. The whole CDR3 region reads CASSEGGLANSDYTF.

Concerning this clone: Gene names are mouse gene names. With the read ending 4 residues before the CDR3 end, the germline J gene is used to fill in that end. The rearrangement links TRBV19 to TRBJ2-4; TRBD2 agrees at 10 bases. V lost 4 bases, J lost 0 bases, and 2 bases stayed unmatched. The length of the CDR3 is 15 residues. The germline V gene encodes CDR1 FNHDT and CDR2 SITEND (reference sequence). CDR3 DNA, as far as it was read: TGTGCCAGCAGTCGACTGGGGGGTAGTCAAAAC. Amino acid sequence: CASSRLGGSQN. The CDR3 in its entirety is CASSRLGGSQNTLYF.

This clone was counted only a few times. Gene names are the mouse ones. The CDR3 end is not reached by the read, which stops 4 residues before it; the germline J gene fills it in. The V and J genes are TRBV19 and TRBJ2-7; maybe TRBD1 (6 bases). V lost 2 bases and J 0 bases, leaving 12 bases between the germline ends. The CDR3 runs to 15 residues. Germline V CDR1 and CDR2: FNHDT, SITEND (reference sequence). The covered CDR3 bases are TGTGCCAGCAGTATTAGGGGACAAAACTCCTAT. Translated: CASSIRGQNSY. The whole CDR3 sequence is CASSIRGQNSYEQYF.

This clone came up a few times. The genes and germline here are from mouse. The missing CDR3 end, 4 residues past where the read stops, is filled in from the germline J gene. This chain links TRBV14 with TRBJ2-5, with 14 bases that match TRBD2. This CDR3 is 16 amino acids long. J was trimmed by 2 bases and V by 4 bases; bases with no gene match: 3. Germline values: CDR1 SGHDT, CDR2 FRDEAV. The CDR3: CASSPGLGGRQDTQYF. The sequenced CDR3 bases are TGTGCCAGCAGTCCGGGACTGGGGGGGCGCCAAGAC.

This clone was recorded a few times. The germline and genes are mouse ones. CDR3 bases read: TGTGCCAGCAGTATAGCACTGGGGGGGCGCGGAGAA. Protein product: CASSIALGGRGE. The full CDR3 sequence reads CASSIALGGRGETLYF. The rearrangement links TRBV19 to TRBJ2-3; 11 positions agree with TRBD2. Read coverage stops 4 residues before the CDR3 terminus; the germline J gene supplies the remainder. CDR3 size: 16 residues. Germline values: CDR1 FNHDT, CDR2 SITEND (reference sequence). Supplemented by reference TRBV19 and TRBJ2-3, the full variable domain reads GGIITQTPKFLIGQEGQKLTLKCQQNFNHDTMYWYRQDSGKGLRLIYYSITENDLQKGDLSEGYDASREKKSSFSLTVTSAQKNEMAVFLCASSIALGGRGETLYFGSGTRLTVL.

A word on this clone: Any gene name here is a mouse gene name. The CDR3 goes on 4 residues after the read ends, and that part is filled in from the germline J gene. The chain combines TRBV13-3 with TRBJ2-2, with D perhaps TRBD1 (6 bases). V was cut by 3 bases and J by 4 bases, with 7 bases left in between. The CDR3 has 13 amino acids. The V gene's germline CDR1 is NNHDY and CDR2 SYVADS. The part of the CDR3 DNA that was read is TGTGCCAGCAGTGGGGACACCACCGGG. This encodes CASSGDTTG. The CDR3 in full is CASSGDTTGQLYF. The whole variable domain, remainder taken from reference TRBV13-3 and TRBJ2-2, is EAAVTQSPRSKVAVTGGKVTLSCHQTNNHDYMYWYRQDTGHGLRLIHYSYVADSTEKGDIPDGYKASRPSQENFSLILELASLSQTAVYFCASSGDTTGQLYFGEGSKLTVL.

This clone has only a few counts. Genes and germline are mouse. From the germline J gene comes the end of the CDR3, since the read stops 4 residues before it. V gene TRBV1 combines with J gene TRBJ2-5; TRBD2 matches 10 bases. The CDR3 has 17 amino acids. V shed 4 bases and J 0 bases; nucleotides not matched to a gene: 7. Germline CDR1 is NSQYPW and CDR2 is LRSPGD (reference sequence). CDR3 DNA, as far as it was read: TGCACCTGCAGTGAAAGGACTGGGGGCCTTAACCAAGAC. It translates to CTCSERTGGLNQD. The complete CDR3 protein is CTCSERTGGLNQDTQYF.

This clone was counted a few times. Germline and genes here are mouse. The CDR3 DNA, read in part, is TGTGCCAGCAGTATAGAACACAGGGCTTAT. Protein: CASSIEHRAY. In full, the CDR3 is CASSIEHRAYEQYF. This chain uses TRBV19 with TRBJ2-7, with TRBD1 as a possible D gene (6 bases). The missing CDR3 end, 4 residues past where the read stops, is filled in from the germline J gene. Germline assignment: CDR1 FNHDT and CDR2 SITEND (reference sequence). The CDR3 is 14 residues long.

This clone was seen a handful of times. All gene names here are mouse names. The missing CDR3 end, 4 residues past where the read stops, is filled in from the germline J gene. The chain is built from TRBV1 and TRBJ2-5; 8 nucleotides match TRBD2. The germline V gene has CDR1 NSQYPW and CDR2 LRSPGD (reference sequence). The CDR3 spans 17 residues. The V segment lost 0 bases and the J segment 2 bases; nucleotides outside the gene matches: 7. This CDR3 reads CTCSADSGGRGQDTQYF. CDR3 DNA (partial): TGCACCTGCAGTGCAGATTCGGGGGGGCGCGGCCAAGAC.